This TCR beta chain is from a study of PD-1 blockade in mismatch repair-deficient tumors. Study at large: Enrolled about 2013-2016, patients had progressing, pretreated mismatch repair-deficient cancers of 11 to 13 types.

This CDR3 has 15 residues. Germline trimming cut 4 bases from V and 5 bases from J; bases unmatched to any gene: 6. The germline gives CDR1 SEHNR, CDR2 FQNEAQ (reference sequence). Sequenced by immunoSEQ multiplex PCR; TCRdb stores in-frame clones only, minus some. The table lists approximately 79,000 clones, approximately 81% of them singletons. This clone was counted a few times. This rearrangement joins TRBV7-9 to TRBJ2-3; 10 bases align to TRBD2. The starting material was peripheral blood, obtained 44 weeks after starting pembrolizumab. The receptor was isolated from an adult with mismatch repair-deficient cancer. This chain's CDR3 is CASSSSGSQVDTQYF. Written as DNA, the CDR3 is TGTGCCAGCAGCTCTAGCGGGAGTCAAGTAGATACGCAGTATTTT. Variable domain in full (rest from reference TRBV7-9 and TRBJ2-3): DTGVSQNPRHKITKRGQNVTFRCDPISEHNRLYWYRQTLGQGPEFLTYFQNEAQLEKSRLLSDRFSAERPKGSFSTLEIQRTEQGDSAMYLCASSSSGSQVDTQYFGPGTRLTVL.